This T cell receptor beta chain is drawn from a study of T cell responses to AZD1222 COVID-19 vaccine. Study-wide results and limits: Spike-wide coverage was observed for vaccine-associated CD4 TCRs, with dominant responses at 160-218 and 743-854. Unmutated variant regions reportedly attract nearly half of all spike-specific TCRs. Repertoire collection took place solely once the T cell response had peaked.

For this clone: Antigen: not known.

Assay: immunoSEQ multiplex PCR; the TCRdb copy retains only in-frame clones and omits some. The sample includes around 46,000 clones, 75% to 90% of them seen just once. The receptor was derived from an adult who received the AZD1222 COVID-19 vaccine. This material consisted of peripheral blood, taken 28 days after the second AZD1222 dose.

The CDR3 sequence: CASSLALAGINEQFF. Written as DNA, the CDR3 is TGTGCCAGCAGCTTAGCACTAGCGGGAATCAATGAGCAGTTCTTC. The chain uses TRBV7-6 and TRBJ2-1; 10 bases map to TRBD2. The V gene end was trimmed by 0 bases and the J gene end by 6 bases; junction bases not matched to a gene: 2. The germline V gene has CDR1 SGHVS and CDR2 FNYEAQ. The CDR3 runs 15 residues.